The present T cell receptor (beta chain) was sequenced within a study of CD8 T cells in Susac syndrome. CD8+ and CD4+ T cells circulating in blood were sequenced for TCR beta. Negative magnetic isolation gave CD8+ and CD4+ cells; FACS enriched CD8+ TEMRA. A quantity of about 0.5 to 1 ug RNA underwent reverse transcription using random hexamers. Amplification of TCR beta CDR3 by immunoSEQ multiplex PCR spanned 54 Vbeta and 13 Jbeta. TCRdb used MiXCR to reprocess the immunoSEQ multiplex PCR reads, holding one entry per CDR3 protein. In the table there are about 160,000 distinct CDR3 sequences, 94% of which are singletons. Concerning this clonotype: What it binds is unknown.

Germline loops: CDR1 SGHRS, CDR2 YFSETQ. This CDR3 comprises 15 residues. Trimming shortened V by 0 bases and J by 6 bases, and 12 bases separated the two germline ends. Findings and caveats of the study: The authors acknowledged that their TCR sequencing and HLA analysis involved a relatively small number of individuals.

The sample was CD4+ T cells from PBMCs. The source of this sequence is a human donor with multiple sclerosis. The chain has TRBV5-1 and TRBJ2-2; D is unresolved. CDR3 sequence reads: CASSLVASLAGELFF. Here the CDR3 DNA reads TGCGCCAGCAGCTTGGTGGCAAGCCTCGCCGGGGAGCTGTTTTTT. Combining the CDR3 with reference TRBV5-1 and TRBJ2-2 gives the whole variable domain KAGVTQTPRYLIKTRGQQVTLSCSPISGHRSVSWYQQTPGQGLQFLFEYFSETQRNKGNFPGRFSGRQFSNSRSEMNVSTLELGDSALYLCASSLVASLAGELFFGEGSRLTVL.